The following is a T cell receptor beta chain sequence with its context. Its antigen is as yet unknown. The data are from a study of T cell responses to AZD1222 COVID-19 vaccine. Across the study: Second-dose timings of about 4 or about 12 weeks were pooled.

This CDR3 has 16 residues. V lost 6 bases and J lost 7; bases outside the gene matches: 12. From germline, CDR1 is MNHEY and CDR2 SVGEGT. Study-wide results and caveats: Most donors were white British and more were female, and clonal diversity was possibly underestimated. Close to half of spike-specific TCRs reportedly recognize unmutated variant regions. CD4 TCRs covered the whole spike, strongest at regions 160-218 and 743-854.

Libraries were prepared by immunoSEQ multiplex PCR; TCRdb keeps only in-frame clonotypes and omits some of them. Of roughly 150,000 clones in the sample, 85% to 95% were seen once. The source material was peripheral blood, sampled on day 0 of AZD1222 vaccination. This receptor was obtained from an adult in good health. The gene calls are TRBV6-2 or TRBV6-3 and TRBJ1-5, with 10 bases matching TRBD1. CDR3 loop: CASSRGTGVLLQPQHF. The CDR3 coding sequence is TGTGCCAGCAGCCGCGGGACAGGGGTTCTTTTACAGCCCCAGCATTTT.